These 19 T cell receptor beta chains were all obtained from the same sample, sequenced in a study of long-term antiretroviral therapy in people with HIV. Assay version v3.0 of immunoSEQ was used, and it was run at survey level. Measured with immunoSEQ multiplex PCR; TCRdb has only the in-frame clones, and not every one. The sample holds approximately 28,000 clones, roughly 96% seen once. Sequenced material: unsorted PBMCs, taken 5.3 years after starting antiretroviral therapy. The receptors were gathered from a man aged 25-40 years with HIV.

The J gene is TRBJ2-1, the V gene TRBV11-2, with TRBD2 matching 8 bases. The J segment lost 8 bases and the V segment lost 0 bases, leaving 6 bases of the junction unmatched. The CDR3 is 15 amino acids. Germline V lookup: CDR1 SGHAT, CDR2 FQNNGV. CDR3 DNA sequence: TGTGCCAGCAGCTTAGAAGCGGGAGACTTCGATGAGCAGTTCTTC. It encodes CASSLEAGDFDEQFF.

This CDR3 reads CASSYDQRQGRYEQYF. The DNA for the CDR3 is TGTGCCAGCAGTTACGACCAGAGACAGGGACGCTACGAGCAGTACTTC. This chain connects TRBV6-5 to TRBJ2-7, with TRBD1 matching over 7 bases. This CDR3 has 16 amino acids. In germline, CDR1 is MNHEY, CDR2 SVGAGI. V lost 2 bases, J lost 3 bases, and 10 bases stayed unmatched.

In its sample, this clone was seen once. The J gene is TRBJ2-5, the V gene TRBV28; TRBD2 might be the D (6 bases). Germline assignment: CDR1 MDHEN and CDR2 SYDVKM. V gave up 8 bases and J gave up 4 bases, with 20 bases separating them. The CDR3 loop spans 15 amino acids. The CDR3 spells CASRLTGGARETQYF. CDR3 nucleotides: TGTGCCAGCCGACTAACAGGAGGGGCCCGAGAGACCCAGTACTTC.

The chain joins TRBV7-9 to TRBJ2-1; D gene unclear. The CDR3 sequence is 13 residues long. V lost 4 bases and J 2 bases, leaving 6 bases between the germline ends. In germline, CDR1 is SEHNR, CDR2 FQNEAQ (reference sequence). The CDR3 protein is CASSSTPYNEQFF. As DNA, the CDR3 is TGTGCCAGCAGCTCTACTCCCTACAATGAGCAGTTCTTC.

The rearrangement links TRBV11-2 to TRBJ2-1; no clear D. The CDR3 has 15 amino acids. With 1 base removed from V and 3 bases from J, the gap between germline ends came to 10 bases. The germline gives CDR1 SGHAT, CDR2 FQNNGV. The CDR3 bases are TGTGCCAGCAGCTTAGCGGGTCTAGTCTACAATGAGCAGTTCTTC. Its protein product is CASSLAGLVYNEQFF.

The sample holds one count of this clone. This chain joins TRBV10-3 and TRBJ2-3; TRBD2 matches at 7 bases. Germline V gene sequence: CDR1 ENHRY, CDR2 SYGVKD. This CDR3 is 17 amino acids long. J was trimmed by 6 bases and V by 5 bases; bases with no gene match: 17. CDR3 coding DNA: TGTGCCATCAGTACCCGATGGAGCGGGATGTTGTTGGATACGCAGTATTTT. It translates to CAISTRWSGMLLDTQYF.

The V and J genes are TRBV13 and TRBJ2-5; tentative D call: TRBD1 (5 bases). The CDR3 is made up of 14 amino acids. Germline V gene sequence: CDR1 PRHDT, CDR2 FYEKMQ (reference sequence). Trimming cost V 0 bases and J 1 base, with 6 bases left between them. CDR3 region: CASSLGTAQETQYF. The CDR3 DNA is TGTGCCAGCAGCTTAGGGACAGCCCAAGAGACCCAGTACTTC.

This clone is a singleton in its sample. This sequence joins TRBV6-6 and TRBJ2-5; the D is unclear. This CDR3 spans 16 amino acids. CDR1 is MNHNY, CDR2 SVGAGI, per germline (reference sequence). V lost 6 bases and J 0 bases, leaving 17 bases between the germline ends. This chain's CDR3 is CASRRRVKQNQETQYF. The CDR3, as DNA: TGTGCCAGCAGGCGAAGGGTAAAACAGAACCAAGAGACCCAGTACTTC.

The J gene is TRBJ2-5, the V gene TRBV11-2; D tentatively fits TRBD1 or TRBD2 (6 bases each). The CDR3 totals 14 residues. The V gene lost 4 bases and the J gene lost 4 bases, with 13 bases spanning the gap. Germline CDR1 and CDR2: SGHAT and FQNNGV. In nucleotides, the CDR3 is TGTGCCAGCAGCTCTTGGGGGGCTGGAGAGACCCAGTACTTC. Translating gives CASSSWGAGETQYF.

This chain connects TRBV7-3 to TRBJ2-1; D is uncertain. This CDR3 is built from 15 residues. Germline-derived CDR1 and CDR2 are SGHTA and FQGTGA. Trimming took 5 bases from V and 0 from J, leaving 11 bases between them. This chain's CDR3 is CASSPRRSSYNEQFF. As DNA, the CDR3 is TGTGCCAGCAGCCCCCGCAGGAGCTCCTACAATGAGCAGTTCTTC. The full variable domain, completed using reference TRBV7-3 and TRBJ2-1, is GAGVSQTPSNKVTEKGKYVELRCDPISGHTALYWYRQSLGQGPEFLIYFQGTGAADDSGLPNDRFFAVRPEGSVSTLKIQRTERGDSAVYLCASSPRRSSYNEQFFGPGTRLTVL.

This CDR3 is CASSIYPGGPNEQFF. The DNA for the CDR3 is TGTGCCAGTAGTATCTACCCGGGAGGGCCTAATGAGCAGTTCTTC. This chain connects TRBV19 to TRBJ2-1; TRBD2 aligns across 8 bases. In germline, CDR1 is LNHDA, CDR2 SQIVND (reference sequence). This CDR3 is built from 15 residues. The trim removed 3 bases at V and 7 bases at J, leaving 8 bases unmatched.

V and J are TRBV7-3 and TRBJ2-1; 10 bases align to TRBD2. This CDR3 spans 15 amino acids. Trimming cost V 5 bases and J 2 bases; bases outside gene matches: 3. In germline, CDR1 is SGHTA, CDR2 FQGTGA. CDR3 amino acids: CASSPSGGAYNEQFF. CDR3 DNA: TGTGCCAGCAGCCCAAGCGGGGGGGCCTACAATGAGCAGTTCTTC.

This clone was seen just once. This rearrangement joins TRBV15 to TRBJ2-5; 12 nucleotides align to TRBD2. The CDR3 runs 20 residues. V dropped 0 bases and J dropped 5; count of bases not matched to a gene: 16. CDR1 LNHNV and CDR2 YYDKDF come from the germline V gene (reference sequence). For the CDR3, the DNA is TGTGCCACCAGCAGAGATTCCCCACTAGCGGGGGGCCACCTCCGGGAGACCCAGTACTTC. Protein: CATSRDSPLAGGHLRETQYF.

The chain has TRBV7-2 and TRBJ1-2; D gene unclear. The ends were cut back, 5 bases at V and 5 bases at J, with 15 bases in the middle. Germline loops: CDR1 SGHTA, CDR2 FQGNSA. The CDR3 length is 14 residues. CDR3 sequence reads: CASSPEAITYGYTF. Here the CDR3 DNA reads TGTGCCAGCAGCCCCGAGGCTATAACATATGGCTACACCTTC.

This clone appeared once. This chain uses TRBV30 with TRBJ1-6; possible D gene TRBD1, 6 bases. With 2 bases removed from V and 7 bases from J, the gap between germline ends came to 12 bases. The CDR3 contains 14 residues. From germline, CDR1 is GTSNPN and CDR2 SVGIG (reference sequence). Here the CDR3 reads CAWSRNRENSPLHF. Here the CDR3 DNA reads TGTGCCTGGAGTAGGAACAGGGAAAATTCACCCCTCCACTTT. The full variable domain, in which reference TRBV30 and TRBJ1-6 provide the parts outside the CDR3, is SQTIHQWPATLVQPVGSPLSLECTVEGTSNPNLYWYRQAAGRGLQLLFYSVGIGQISSEVPQNLSASRPQDRQFILSSKKLLLSDSGFYLCAWSRNRENSPLHFGNGTRLTVT.

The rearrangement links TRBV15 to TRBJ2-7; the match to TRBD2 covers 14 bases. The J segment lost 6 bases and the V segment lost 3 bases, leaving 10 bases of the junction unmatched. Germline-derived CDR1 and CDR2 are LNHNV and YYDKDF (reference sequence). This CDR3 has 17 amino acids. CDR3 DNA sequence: TGTGCCACCAGCAGGGAGCATCTCGGGACTAGCGGGGGCGAGCAGTACTTC. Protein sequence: CATSREHLGTSGGEQYF.

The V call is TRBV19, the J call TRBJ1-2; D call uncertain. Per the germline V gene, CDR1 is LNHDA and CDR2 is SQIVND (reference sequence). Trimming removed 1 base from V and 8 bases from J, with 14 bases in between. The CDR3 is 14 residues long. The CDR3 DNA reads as TGTGCCAGTAGTATAGGCTACAGAACGGGAGGCTACACCTTC. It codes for CASSIGYRTGGYTF.

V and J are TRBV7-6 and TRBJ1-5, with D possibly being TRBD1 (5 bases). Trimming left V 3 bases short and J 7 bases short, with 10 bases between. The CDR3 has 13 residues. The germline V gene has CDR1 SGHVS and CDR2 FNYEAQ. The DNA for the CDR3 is TGTGCCAGCAGCTTCTCAGGGACCCAGCCCCAGCATTTT. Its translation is CASSFSGTQPQHF. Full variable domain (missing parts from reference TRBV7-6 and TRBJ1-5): GAGVSQSPRYKVTKRGQDVALRCDPISGHVSLYWYRQALGQGPEFLTYFNYEAQQDKSGLPNDRFSAERPEGSISTLTIQRTEQRDSAMYRCASSFSGTQPQHFGDGTRLSIL.

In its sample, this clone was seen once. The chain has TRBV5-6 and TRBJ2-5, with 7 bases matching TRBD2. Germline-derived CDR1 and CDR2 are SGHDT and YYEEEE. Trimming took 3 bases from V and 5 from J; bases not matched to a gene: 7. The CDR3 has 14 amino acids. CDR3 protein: CASSWGRAGETQYF. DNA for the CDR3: TGTGCCAGCAGCTGGGGGAGGGCCGGGGAGACCCAGTACTTC. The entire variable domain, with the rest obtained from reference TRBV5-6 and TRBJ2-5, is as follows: DAGVTQSPTHLIKTRGQQVTLRCSPKSGHDTVSWYQQALGQGPQFIFQYYEEEERQRGNFPDRFSGHQFPNYSSELNVNALLLGDSALYLCASSWGRAGETQYFGPGTRLLVL.